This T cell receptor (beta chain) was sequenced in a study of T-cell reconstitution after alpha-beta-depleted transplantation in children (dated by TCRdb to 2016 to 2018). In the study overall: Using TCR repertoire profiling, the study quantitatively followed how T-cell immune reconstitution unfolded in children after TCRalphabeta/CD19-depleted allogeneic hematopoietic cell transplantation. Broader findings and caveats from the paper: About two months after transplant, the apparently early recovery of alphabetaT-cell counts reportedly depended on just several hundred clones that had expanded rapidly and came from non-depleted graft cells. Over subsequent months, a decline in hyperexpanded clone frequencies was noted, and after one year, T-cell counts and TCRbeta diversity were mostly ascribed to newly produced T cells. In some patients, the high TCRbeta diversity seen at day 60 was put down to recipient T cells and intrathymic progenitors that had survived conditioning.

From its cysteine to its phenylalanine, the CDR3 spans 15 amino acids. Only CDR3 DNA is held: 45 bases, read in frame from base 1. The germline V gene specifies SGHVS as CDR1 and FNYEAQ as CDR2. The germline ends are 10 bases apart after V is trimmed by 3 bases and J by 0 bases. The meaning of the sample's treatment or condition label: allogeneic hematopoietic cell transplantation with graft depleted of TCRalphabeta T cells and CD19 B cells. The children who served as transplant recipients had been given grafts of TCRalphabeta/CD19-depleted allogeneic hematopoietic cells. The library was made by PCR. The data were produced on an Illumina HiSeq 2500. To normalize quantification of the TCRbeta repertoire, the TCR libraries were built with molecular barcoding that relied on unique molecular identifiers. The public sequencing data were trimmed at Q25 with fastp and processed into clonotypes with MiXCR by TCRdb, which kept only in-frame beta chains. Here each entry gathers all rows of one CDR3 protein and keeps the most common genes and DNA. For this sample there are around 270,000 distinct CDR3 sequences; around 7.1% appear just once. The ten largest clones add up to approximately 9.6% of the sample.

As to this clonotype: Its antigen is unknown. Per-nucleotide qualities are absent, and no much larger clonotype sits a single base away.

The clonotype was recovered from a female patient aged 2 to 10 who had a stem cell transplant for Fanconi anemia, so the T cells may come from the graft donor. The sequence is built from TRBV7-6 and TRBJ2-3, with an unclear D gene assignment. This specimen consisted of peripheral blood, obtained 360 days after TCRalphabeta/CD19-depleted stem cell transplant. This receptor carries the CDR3 CASSLFLGSTDTQYF. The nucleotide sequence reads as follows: TGTGCCAGCAGCTTGTTTTTGGGTAGCACAGATACGCAGTATTTT.